The T cell receptor (beta chain) under discussion was sequenced for a study of OX40 agonist ivuxolimab in advanced cancers. Libraries were prepared by immunoSEQ multiplex PCR; TCRdb keeps only in-frame clonotypes and omits some of them. The sample includes about 62,000 clones, 75% to 85% of them seen just once. The germline V gene encodes CDR1 LNHDA and CDR2 SQIVND (reference sequence). The length of the CDR3 is 14 residues. Trimming took 7 bases from V and 6 from J, leaving 19 bases between them. This clonotype was sampled from an adult with an advanced solid tumor such as melanoma, head and neck, liver or kidney cancer. This chain links TRBV19 with TRBJ2-7; D might be TRBD1 (5 bases). Sequenced here: CD4+ or CD8+ T cells sorted from blood, sampled in a trial of the OX40 agonist ivuxolimab. The CDR3 DNA follows: TGTGCCAGTACTAAAGACAGTTACTACGGCGAGCAGTACTTC. Its translation: CASTKDSYYGEQYF.